The 30 T cell receptor beta chains reported below all come from one sample, sequenced in a study of blood T cell repertoires in COVID-19. Generated by immunoSEQ multiplex PCR, the TCRdb table keeps only in-frame clones and is missing some. Here the sample spans some 48,000 clones, 86% being singletons. Specimen: peripheral blood. These receptors all stem from a human donor in a cohort sampled during active COVID-19.

This chain connects TRBV19 to TRBJ1-1, with D possibly TRBD1 on 6 matching bases. The germline V gene encodes CDR1 LNHDA and CDR2 SQIVND (reference sequence). V gave up 3 bases and J gave up 3 bases, with 11 bases separating them. This CDR3 spans 14 amino acids. CDR3 bases: TGTGCCAGTAGTATTCTGGCAGGGGACACTGAAGCTTTCTTT. This codes for CASSILAGDTEAFF.

The chain uses TRBV29-1 and TRBJ1-1; D is possibly TRBD1 (6 bases). CDR1 is SQVTM, CDR2 ANQGSEA, per germline. V was cut by 8 bases and J by 6 bases, with 19 bases left in between. The CDR3 totals 13 residues. DNA for the CDR3: TGCAGCACGGAGGGGACACCCGGGGCTGAAGCTTTCTTT. Encoded protein: CSTEGTPGAEAFF.

This clone is a singleton in its sample. The CDR3 here is CASSIELDRGYTEAFF. The CDR3 DNA is TGTGCCAGTAGTATAGAGTTGGACAGGGGGTATACTGAAGCTTTCTTT. The genes are TRBV19 and TRBJ1-1; TRBD1 agrees at 10 bases. This CDR3 comprises 16 residues. Germline V gene sequence: CDR1 LNHDA, CDR2 SQIVND (reference sequence). V was clipped by 0 bases and J by 5 bases; unmatched bases: 6.

The chain is built from TRBV6-2 or TRBV6-3 and TRBJ1-6; D is unclear. The CDR3 spans 15 residues. The germline V and J ends were trimmed by 2 bases and 6 bases, with 11 bases remaining between them. Germline V gives CDR1 MNHEY, CDR2 SVGEGT. CDR3 in DNA: TGTGCCAGCAGTTACAGTACAAGAACTAATTCACCCCTCCACTTT. This gives the protein CASSYSTRTNSPLHF.

This chain uses TRBV6-6 with TRBJ2-3; D might be TRBD2 (6 bases). CDR1 and CDR2 from the germline V gene are MNHNY and SVGAGI (reference sequence). V was clipped by 4 bases and J by 2 bases, with 13 bases between them. The CDR3 spans 15 residues. The CDR3 nucleotides read TGTGCCAGCAGTTTGGGACTCTCTGACACAGATACGCAGTATTTT. Translated, it gives CASSLGLSDTDTQYF.

This rearrangement joins TRBV4-1 to TRBJ1-2; D unresolved. The CDR3 runs 15 residues. Trimming stripped 5 bases from V and 9 bases from J, with 22 bases between. The germline gives CDR1 MGHRA, CDR2 YSYEKL. CDR3 in amino acids: CASSTQQSPIYRYTF. The CDR3 DNA reads TGCGCCAGCAGCACACAACAGTCCCCCATTTATCGCTACACCTTC.

This chain joins TRBV12-3 or TRBV12-4 and TRBJ2-5; weak D call: TRBD1 (5 bases). V lost 4 bases and J lost 0, with 6 bases in between. This CDR3 has 13 amino acids. CDR3 sequence: CASSYRYQETQYF. The CDR3 coding sequence is TGTGCCAGCAGTTACAGGTACCAAGAGACCCAGTACTTC.

The V and J genes are TRBV18 and TRBJ2-1; TRBD2 might be the D (5 bases). V was cut by 3 bases and J by 4 bases, with 19 bases left in between. The CDR3 loop spans 17 amino acids. The germline V gene encodes CDR1 KGHSH and CDR2 LQKENI. CDR3 sequence: CASSPLRTPPLYNEQFF. The CDR3, as DNA: TGTGCCAGCTCACCCCTGAGGACTCCCCCCCTTTACAATGAGCAGTTCTTC. The complete variable domain, with remaining parts taken from reference TRBV18 and TRBJ2-1, reads NAGVMQNPRHLVRRRGQEARLRCSPMKGHSHVYWYRQLPEEGLKFMVYLQKENIIDESGMPKERFSAEFPKEGPSILRIQQVVRGDSAAYFCASSPLRTPPLYNEQFFGPGTRLTVL.

This clone was found once. The rearrangement links TRBV7-8 to TRBJ1-3; 7 nucleotides line up with TRBD1. The CDR3 is 14 residues long. From germline, CDR1 is SGHVS and CDR2 FQNEAQ. Trimming at V came to 4 bases and at J to 3 bases, leaving 3 bases not matched to a gene. CDR3: CASSSGTDGNTIYF. DNA of the CDR3: TGTGCCAGCAGCTCCGGGACAGATGGAAACACCATATATTTT.

This clone was detected only a few times. This chain joins TRBV11-2 and TRBJ2-2; D perhaps matches TRBD2 (5 bases). The V end lost 4 bases, the J end lost 2 bases, and 8 bases lay between the germline ends. Germline V gene data show CDR1 as SGHAT and CDR2 as FQNNGV. The CDR3 contains 14 residues. The CDR3 reads CASSSLANTGELFF. The CDR3 nucleotides read TGTGCCAGCAGCTCGCTAGCAAACACCGGGGAGCTGTTTTTT.

The chain carries TRBV9 and TRBJ1-1; TRBD1 is a possible D gene (6 bases). Germline-derived CDR1 and CDR2 are SGDLS and YYNGEE. With 4 bases removed from V and 1 base from J, the gap between germline ends came to 11 bases. This CDR3 comprises 14 residues. CDR3 DNA sequence: TGTGCCAGCAGCCCGCGGACAGAGAACACTGAAGCTTTCTTT. Translation: CASSPRTENTEAFF.

This chain links TRBV10-3 with TRBJ1-2; the D is unclear. V shed 11 bases and J shed 4 bases, with 17 bases lying between them. The germline V gene encodes CDR1 ENHRY and CDR2 SYGVKD. The CDR3 totals 13 residues. The CDR3 DNA sequence: TGTGCCGCTTGCGACTCGACCCTCTATGGCTACACCTTC. Protein product: CAACDSTLYGYTF.

The chain is built from TRBV18 and TRBJ2-5; 10 nucleotides match TRBD2. Germline CDR1 is KGHSH and CDR2 is LQKENI. The CDR3 is 16 amino acids. The trim removed 3 bases at V and 4 bases at J, leaving 8 bases unmatched. CDR3 sequence reads: CASSPNLAGAVETQYF. The CDR3 nucleotides read TGTGCCAGCTCACCGAATCTAGCGGGAGCGGTAGAGACCCAGTACTTC.

The chain couples TRBV3-1 (or the pseudogene TRBV3-2) to TRBJ2-5; TRBD2 matches 9 bases. Losses at the gene ends were 4 bases for V and 4 bases for J; bases not matched to a gene: 22. The CDR3 has 20 residues. Germline loops: CDR1 LGHDT, CDR2 YNNKEL (reference sequence). The CDR3 DNA follows: TGTGCCAGCAGCCGCCCCCAATCGGGGGGGGAAATTAGCGGGAGAGAGACCCAGTACTTC. Translation gives CASSRPQSGGEISGRETQYF.

The chain recombines TRBV4-2 with TRBJ2-3, with TRBD2 identical over 14 bases. J was trimmed by 5 bases and V by 3 bases; bases with no gene match: 7. This CDR3 has 17 amino acids. Germline CDR1 and CDR2: LGHNA and YNFKEQ. CDR3 loop: CASSQTRLAGGRDTQYF. The DNA for the CDR3 is TGTGCCAGCAGCCAGACCCGACTAGCGGGAGGGCGAGATACGCAGTATTTT.

This sequence joins TRBV30 and TRBJ2-7; 8 positions agree with TRBD1. CDR3 size: 13 residues. V shed 5 bases, J shed 2 bases, and the junction held 5 bases outside the gene matches. Germline-derived CDR1 and CDR2 are GTSNPN and SVGIG (reference sequence). The CDR3 sequence is CAWYRDRPYEQYF. The CDR3 DNA reads as TGTGCCTGGTACCGGGACAGGCCCTACGAGCAGTACTTC.

The V and J genes are TRBV6-6 and TRBJ1-1; 10 bases line up with TRBD1. The CDR3 covers 18 residues. V dropped 6 bases and J dropped 1; count of bases not matched to a gene: 14. Germline V gene sequence: CDR1 MNHNY, CDR2 SVGAGI (reference sequence). The CDR3 coding sequence is TGTGCCAGCAGCCGACTCGGACAGGGGGGCGCGCGGAACACTGAAGCTTTCTTT. Translation: CASSRLGQGGARNTEAFF.

This clone showed up just a few times. J is TRBJ2-3 and V is TRBV19; 13 positions agree with TRBD2. The trim removed 4 bases at V and 0 bases at J, leaving 16 bases unmatched. The germline V gene has CDR1 LNHDA and CDR2 SQIVND (reference sequence). This CDR3 is built from 21 residues. Here the CDR3 reads CASSTKTGTSGKGISTDTQYF. The DNA of the CDR3 is TGTGCCAGTAGTACGAAGACCGGGACTAGCGGGAAGGGGATTAGCACAGATACGCAGTATTTT.

This chain connects TRBV7-3 to TRBJ2-1; weak D call: TRBD1 (7 bases). Germline lookup yields CDR1 SGHTA and CDR2 FQGTGA. This CDR3 region has 14 residues. Between the trimmed V and J ends, which lost 3 bases and 8 bases, there was a span of 14 bases. CDR3 sequence: CASSFRQGGDEQFF. DNA for the CDR3: TGTGCCAGCAGCTTCCGACAGGGAGGAGATGAGCAGTTCTTC. Using reference TRBV7-3 and TRBJ2-1 for the parts outside the CDR3, the full variable domain is GAGVSQTPSNKVTEKGKYVELRCDPISGHTALYWYRQSLGQGPEFLIYFQGTGAADDSGLPNDRFFAVRPEGSVSTLKIQRTERGDSAVYLCASSFRQGGDEQFFGPGTRLTVL.

The chain has TRBV7-3 and TRBJ2-2; D is unclear. CDR3 length: 13 amino acids. V was shortened by 2 bases and J by 2 bases, with 3 bases between the two germline ends. CDR1 and CDR2 (germline): SGHTA, FQGTGA. The CDR3 region has the DNA TGTGCCAGCAGCTTACTTAACACCGGGGAGCTGTTTTTT. Its protein product is CASSLLNTGELFF. Complete variable domain (other parts from reference TRBV7-3 and TRBJ2-2): GAGVSQTPSNKVTEKGKYVELRCDPISGHTALYWYRQSLGQGPEFLIYFQGTGAADDSGLPNDRFFAVRPEGSVSTLKIQRTERGDSAVYLCASSLLNTGELFFGEGSRLTVL.

The chain joins TRBV5-1 to TRBJ1-4; TRBD1 aligns across 9 bases. CDR1 and CDR2 from the germline V gene are SGHRS and YFSETQ. The CDR3 sequence is 14 residues long. Trimming cost V 4 bases and J 7 bases; bases outside gene matches: 5. The CDR3 here is CASSDRQGGEKLFF. CDR3 in DNA: TGCGCCAGCAGCGACCGACAGGGGGGTGAAAAACTGTTTTTT.

The chain recombines TRBV29-1 with TRBJ2-7, with 8 bases aligning to TRBD1. The CDR3 loop spans 13 amino acids. Trimming removed 4 bases from V and 1 base from J; junction bases left unmatched: 3. Germline V gene data show CDR1 as SQVTM and CDR2 as ANQGSEA. CDR3 coding DNA: TGCAGCGTTGGACAGGGGTATTCCTACGAGCAGTACTTC. As protein: CSVGQGYSYEQYF.

This clone has a single count. V usage is TRBV7-2 and J usage is TRBJ2-5; the match to TRBD2 covers 12 bases. J gave up 4 bases and V 5 bases, and 11 bases lay outside the gene matches. There are 17 residues in the CDR3. Germline V gene data show CDR1 as SGHTA and CDR2 as FQGNSA. Here the CDR3 reads CASSLPSGRVFRETQYF. CDR3 coding DNA: TGTGCCAGCAGCCTACCTAGCGGGAGGGTATTCAGAGAGACCCAGTACTTC.

This chain joins TRBV7-2 and TRBJ2-1, with TRBD2 matching 10 bases. This CDR3 comprises 15 residues. CDR1 is SGHTA, CDR2 FQGNSA, per germline. With V trimmed by 5 bases and J by 12 bases, 13 bases remained unmatched. This chain's CDR3 is CASSGSGRAKGVQFF. As DNA, the CDR3 is TGTGCCAGCAGCGGCAGCGGGAGGGCCAAAGGAGTGCAGTTCTTC.

A single count supports this clone. V and J are TRBV2 and TRBJ2-7, with D possibly TRBD1 on 6 matching bases. Germline CDR1 is SNHLY and CDR2 is FYNNEI. V lost 7 bases to trimming and J lost 2 bases, with 15 bases between them. The CDR3 is 14 amino acids. In DNA form, the CDR3 reads TGTGCCAGCATTCCCAGGGGCAGTGCCTACGAGCAGTACTTC. Its protein is CASIPRGSAYEQYF. Filled out from reference TRBV2 and TRBJ2-7, the complete variable domain reads EPEVTQTPSHQVTQMGQEVILRCVPISNHLYFYWYRQILGQKVEFLVSFYNNEISEKSEIFDDQFSVERPDGSNFTLKIRSTKLEDSAMYFCASIPRGSAYEQYFGPGTRLTVT.

This clone was picked up one time. The rearrangement joins TRBV11-3 to TRBJ2-5, with D tentatively TRBD2 (6 bases). Germline V CDR1 and CDR2: SGHNT, YENEEA. The CDR3 spans 12 residues. V gave up 5 bases and J gave up 10 bases, with 14 bases separating them. The CDR3 reads CASSRSGGGQYF. CDR3 nucleotides: TGTGCCAGCAGCCGATCCGGGGGTGGCCAGTACTTC.

The V call is TRBV3-1 (or the pseudogene TRBV3-2), the J call TRBJ1-1; D not resolved. The V and J ends lost 2 bases and 1 base respectively, with 11 bases between them. Germline CDR1 is LGHDT and CDR2 is YNNKEL (reference sequence). This CDR3 is built from 15 residues. DNA for the CDR3: TGTGCCAGCAGCCAATCGTCGTGGCCGAACACTGAAGCTTTCTTT. It translates to CASSQSSWPNTEAFF.

V and J are TRBV25-1 and TRBJ1-2; 9 bases map to TRBD1. CDR3 length: 18 residues. Germline V gene lookup returns CDR1 MGHDK and CDR2 SYGVNS. With 1 base clipped from V and 4 bases from J, the junction kept 13 bases outside the gene matches. This CDR3 reads CASSEFTLLGQGFYGYTF. The CDR3 coding sequence is TGTGCCAGCAGTGAATTTACCCTTCTAGGACAGGGGTTCTATGGCTACACCTTC.

The chain uses TRBV12-1 and TRBJ1-5; no DNA check was done on the table's D call, TRBD1. TRBV12-1 is described as a pseudogene. This CDR3 has 17 residues. CDR3 coding DNA: TGTGCCAGCAGCTTCATTGTGGGGGACAGGGAATATCAGCCCCAGCATTTT. It encodes CASSFIVGDREYQPQHF.

The chain joins TRBV27 to TRBJ1-5, with no clear D. CDR3 length equals 15 residues. V was shortened by 6 bases and J by 3 bases, with 15 bases between the two germline ends. The germline V gene encodes CDR1 MNHEY and CDR2 SMNVEV (reference sequence). This CDR3 reads CASRNRRTSNQPQHF. The CDR3 nucleotides read TGTGCCAGCAGAAACCGGAGGACCTCCAATCAGCCCCAGCATTTT.